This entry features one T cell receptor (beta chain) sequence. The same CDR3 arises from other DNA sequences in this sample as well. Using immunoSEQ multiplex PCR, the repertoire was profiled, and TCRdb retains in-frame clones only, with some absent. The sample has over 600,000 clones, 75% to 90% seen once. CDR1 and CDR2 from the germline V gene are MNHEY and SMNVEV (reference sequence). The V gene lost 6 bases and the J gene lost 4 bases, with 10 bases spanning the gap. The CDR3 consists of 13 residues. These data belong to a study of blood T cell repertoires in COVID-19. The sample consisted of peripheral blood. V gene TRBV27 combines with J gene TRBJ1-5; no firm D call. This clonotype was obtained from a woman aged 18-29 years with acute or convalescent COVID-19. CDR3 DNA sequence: TGTGCCAGCAGCCTCTCCTTAAATCAGCCCCAGCATTTT. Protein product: CASSLSLNQPQHF.